This TCR beta chain was identified in a study of vaccination and CD4 T cells after COVID-19. In regard to this clonotype: Its cognate antigen is unknown.

Described treatment: approximately 9-day PBMC culture with coronavirus spike peptide pools or control peptides (ViraFEST assay). The unexposed donor provided CD4+ T cells, which were taken before the COVID-19 pandemic (2011-2018). CD4+ T cells that had been cultured provided DNA sequenced with the Oncomine TCR Beta short-read assay. Investigators isolated genomic DNA from cultured CD4+ T cells. MiXCR, run by TCRdb on the PCR reads, gives a single entry per CDR3 protein. The sample carries around 10,000 distinct CDR3 sequences, around 28% recorded once. This clonotype was obtained from a human donor in good health. The sequenced material came from CD4+ T cells from blood, cultured in vitro.

CDR3 sequence reads: CASSLEPEYNEQFF. The CDR3 DNA reads as TGTGCCAGCAGCTTAGAACCAGAGTACAATGAGCAGTTCTTC. The chain couples TRBV11-3 to TRBJ2-1, with D unresolved. V lost 0 bases and J lost 4, with 7 bases in between. The CDR3 has 14 residues. CDR1 and CDR2 (germline): SGHNT, YENEEA.